This T cell receptor beta chain appears in the sequencing data of a study of blood T cell repertoires in COVID-19. In the authors' methods: By means of reference gene primer amplification, nucleated cell counts were estimated. Libraries were prepared by immunoSEQ multiplex PCR; TCRdb keeps only in-frame clonotypes and omits some of them. V, J and clone size reflect that table, while D and trimming were determined from the DNA. The sample carries approximately 200,000 clones, roughly 89% recorded once. The germline V and J ends were trimmed by 9 bases and 0 bases, with 9 bases remaining between them. This CDR3 has 12 amino acids. Germline CDR1 MDHEN, CDR2 SYDVKM.

V and J are TRBV28 and TRBJ2-7, with TRBD1 as a possible D gene (5 bases). The sample was peripheral blood. The sequence derives from a man aged 55 to 70 who had recovered from COVID-19. DNA for the CDR3: TGTGCCAGTACTACAGGCTCCTACGAGCAGTACTTC. Protein product: CASTTGSYEQYF.